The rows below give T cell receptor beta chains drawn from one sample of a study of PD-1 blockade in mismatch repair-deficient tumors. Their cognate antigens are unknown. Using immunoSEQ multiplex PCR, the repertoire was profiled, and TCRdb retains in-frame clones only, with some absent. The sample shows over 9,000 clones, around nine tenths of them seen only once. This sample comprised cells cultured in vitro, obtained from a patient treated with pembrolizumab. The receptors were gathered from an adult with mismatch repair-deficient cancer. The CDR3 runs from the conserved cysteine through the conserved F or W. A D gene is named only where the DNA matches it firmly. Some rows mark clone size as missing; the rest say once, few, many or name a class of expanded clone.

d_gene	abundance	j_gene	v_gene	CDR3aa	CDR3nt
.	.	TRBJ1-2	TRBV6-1	CASSGNRVGYTF	TGTGCCAGCAGTGGAAACAGGGTGGGCTACACCTTC
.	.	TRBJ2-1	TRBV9	CASSPLGRGHNEQFF	TGTGCCAGCAGCCCTTTGGGGCGGGGTCACAATGAGCAGTTCTTC
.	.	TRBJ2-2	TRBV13	CASSLDGGANTGELFF	TGTGCCAGCAGCTTAGACGGAGGCGCGAACACCGGGGAGCTGTTTTTT
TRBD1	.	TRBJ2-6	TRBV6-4	CASSDSQGAGANVLTF	TGTGCCAGCAGTGACTCGCAGGGGGCTGGGGCCAACGTCCTGACTTTC
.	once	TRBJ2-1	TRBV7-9	CASSPFLPGGNEQFF	TGTGCCAGCAGTCCTTTTTTACCAGGAGGGAATGAGCAGTTCTTC
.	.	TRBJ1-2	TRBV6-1	CASSEERGANYGYTF	TGTGCCAGCAGTGAAGAAAGGGGAGCTAACTATGGCTACACCTTC
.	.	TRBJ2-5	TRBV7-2	CASSLAPTTGTQYF	TGTGCCAGCAGCTTAGCTCCTACGACCGGGACCCAGTACTTC
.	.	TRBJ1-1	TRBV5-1	CASSSSGRINTEAFF	TGCGCCAGCAGCTCTTCCGGGAGAATTAACACTGAAGCTTTCTTT
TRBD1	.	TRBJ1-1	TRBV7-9	CASSSTGQTAYGTEAFF	TGTGCCAGCAGCTCGACAGGGCAAACGGCTTATGGCACTGAAGCTTTCTTT
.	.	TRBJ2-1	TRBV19	CASSIRREDSYNEQFF	TGTGCCAGTAGTATACGGCGGGAAGACTCCTACAATGAGCAGTTCTTC
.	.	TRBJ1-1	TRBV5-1	CASSLHTGNTEAFF	TGCGCCAGCAGCTTGCACACAGGGAACACTGAAGCTTTCTTT
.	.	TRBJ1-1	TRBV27	CASSVQRGEAFF	TGTGCCAGCAGCGTACAGAGAGGGGAAGCTTTCTTT
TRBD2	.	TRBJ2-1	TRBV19	CASSSGRAGYNEQFF	TGTGCCAGTAGTAGCGGGAGGGCCGGTTACAATGAGCAGTTCTTC
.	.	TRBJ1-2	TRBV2	CATSGSLYYGYTF	TGTGCCACCTCAGGGTCCCTTTACTACGGCTACACCTTC
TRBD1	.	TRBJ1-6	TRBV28	CASSSQQGLGSPLHF	TGTGCCAGCAGTTCGCAACAGGGGTTAGGTTCACCCCTCCACTTT
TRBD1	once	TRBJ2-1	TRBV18	CASSPPGQGGNEQFF	TGTGCCAGCTCACCCCCGGGACAGGGGGGTAATGAGCAGTTCTTC